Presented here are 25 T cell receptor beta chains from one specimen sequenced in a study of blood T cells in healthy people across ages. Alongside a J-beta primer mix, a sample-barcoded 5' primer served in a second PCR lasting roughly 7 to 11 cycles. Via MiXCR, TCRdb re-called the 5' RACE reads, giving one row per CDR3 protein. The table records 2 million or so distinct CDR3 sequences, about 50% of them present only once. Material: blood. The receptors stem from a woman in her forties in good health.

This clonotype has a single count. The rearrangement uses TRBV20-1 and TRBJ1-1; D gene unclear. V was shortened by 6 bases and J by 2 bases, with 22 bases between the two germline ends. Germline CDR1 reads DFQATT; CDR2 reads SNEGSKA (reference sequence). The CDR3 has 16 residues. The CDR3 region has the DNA TGCAGTGCCGTCCACGGTATTAGAGGATTAAACACTGAAGCTTTCTTT. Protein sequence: CSAVHGIRGLNTEAFF.

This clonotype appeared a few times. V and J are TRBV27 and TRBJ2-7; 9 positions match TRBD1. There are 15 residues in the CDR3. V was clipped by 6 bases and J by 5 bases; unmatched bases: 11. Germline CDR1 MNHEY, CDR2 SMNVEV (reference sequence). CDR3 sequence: CASRTTGTGLHEQYF. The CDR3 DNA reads TGTGCCAGCAGAACTACCGGGACAGGGCTTCACGAGCAGTACTTC.

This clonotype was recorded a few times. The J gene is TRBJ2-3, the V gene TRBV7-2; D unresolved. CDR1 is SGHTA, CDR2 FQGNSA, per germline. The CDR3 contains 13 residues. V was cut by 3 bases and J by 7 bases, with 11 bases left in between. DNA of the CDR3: TGTGCCAGCAGCTTGTGGACGGAAAATACGCAGTATTTT. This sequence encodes CASSLWTENTQYF.

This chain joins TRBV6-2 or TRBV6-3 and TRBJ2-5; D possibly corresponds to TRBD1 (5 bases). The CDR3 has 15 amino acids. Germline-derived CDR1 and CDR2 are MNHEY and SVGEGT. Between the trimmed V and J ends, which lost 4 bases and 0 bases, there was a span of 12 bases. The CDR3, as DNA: TGTGCCAGCAGTTCCATGACAGATTACCAAGAGACCCAGTACTTC. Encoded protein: CASSSMTDYQETQYF.

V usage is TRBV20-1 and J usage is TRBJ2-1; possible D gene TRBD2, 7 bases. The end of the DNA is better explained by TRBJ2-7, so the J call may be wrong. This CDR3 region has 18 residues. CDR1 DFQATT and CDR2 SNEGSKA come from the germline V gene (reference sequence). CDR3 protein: CSARGLGTTGGEYNEQYF. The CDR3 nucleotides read TGCAGTGCTAGGGGCCTAGGGACGACGGGGGGCGAGTACAATGAGCAGTACTTC.

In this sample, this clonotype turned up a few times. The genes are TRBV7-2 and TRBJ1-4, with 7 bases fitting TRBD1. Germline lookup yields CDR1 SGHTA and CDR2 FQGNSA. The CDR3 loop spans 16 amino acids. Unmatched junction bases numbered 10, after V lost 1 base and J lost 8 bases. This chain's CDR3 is CASSLEDRSDFEKLFF. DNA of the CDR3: TGTGCCAGCAGCTTAGAGGACAGGAGTGACTTCGAAAAACTGTTTTTT.

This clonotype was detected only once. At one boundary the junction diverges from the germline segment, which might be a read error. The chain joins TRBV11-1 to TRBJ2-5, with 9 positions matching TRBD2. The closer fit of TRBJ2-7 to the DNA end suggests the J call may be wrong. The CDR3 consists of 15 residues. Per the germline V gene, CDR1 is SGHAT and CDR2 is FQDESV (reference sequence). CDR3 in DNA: TGTGCCGGCAGCTTATATAGCGGGGGCAGCTACGAGCAGTACTTC. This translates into CAGSLYSGGSYEQYF.

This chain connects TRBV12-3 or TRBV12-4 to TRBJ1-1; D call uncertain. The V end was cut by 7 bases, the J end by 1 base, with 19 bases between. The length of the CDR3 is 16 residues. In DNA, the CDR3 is TGTGCCAGCACCGACGAACATCGGGGTAGGAACACTGAAGCTTTCTTT. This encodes CASTDEHRGRNTEAFF.

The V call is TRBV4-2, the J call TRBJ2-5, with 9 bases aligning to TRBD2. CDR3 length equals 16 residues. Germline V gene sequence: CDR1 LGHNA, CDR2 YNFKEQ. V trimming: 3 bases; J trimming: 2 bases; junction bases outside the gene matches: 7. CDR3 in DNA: TGTGCCAGCAGCCACCTTAGCGGGGGAACTCAAGAGACCCAGTACTTC. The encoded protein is CASSHLSGGTQETQYF.

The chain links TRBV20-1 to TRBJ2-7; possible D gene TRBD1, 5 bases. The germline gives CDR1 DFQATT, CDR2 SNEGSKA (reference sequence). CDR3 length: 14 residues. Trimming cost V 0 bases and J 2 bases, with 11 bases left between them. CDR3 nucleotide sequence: TGCAGTGCTAGAGACGACAGACAAGCCTACGAGCAGTACTTC. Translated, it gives CSARDDRQAYEQYF.

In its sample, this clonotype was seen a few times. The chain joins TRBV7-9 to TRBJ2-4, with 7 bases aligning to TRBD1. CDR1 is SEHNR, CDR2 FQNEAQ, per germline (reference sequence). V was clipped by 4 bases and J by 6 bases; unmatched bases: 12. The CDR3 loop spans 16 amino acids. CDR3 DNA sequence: TGTGCCAGCAGCTCCGGGACAGCGGCCCCCATAAACATTCAGTACTTC. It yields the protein CASSSGTAAPINIQYF.

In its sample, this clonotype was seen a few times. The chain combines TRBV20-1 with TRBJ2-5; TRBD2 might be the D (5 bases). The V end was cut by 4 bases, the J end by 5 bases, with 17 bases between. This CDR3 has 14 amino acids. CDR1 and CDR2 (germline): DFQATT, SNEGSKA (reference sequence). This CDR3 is CSAIRRGSVETQYF. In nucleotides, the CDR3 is TGCAGTGCTATTAGGAGAGGGTCGGTGGAGACCCAGTACTTC.

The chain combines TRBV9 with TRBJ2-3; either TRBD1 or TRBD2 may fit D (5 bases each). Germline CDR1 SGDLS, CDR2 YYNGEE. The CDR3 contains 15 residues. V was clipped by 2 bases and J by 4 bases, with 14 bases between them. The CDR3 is CASSVWDLRADTQYF. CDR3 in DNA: TGTGCCAGCAGCGTGTGGGACCTAAGAGCAGATACGCAGTATTTT.

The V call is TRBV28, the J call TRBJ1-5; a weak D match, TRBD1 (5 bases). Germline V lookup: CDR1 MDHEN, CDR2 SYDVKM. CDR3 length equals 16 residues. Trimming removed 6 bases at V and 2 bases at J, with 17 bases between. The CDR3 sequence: CASRPPGGVGNQPQHF. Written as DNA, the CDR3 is TGTGCCAGCAGACCCCCGGGGGGAGTAGGCAATCAGCCCCAGCATTTT.

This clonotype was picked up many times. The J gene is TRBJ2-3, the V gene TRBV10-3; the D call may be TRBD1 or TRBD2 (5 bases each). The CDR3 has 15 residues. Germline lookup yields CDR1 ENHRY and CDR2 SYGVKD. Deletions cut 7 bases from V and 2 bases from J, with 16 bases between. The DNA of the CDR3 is TGTGCCATCACCAGGGACGGGGAATACACAGATACGCAGTATTTT. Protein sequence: CAITRDGEYTDTQYF.

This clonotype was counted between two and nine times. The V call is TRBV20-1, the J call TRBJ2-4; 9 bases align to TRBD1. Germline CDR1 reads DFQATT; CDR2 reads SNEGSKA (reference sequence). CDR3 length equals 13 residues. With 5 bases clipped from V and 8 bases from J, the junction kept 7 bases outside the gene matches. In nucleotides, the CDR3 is TGCAGTGCTTCCGTACAGGGGGCGTACATTCAGTACTTC. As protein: CSASVQGAYIQYF.

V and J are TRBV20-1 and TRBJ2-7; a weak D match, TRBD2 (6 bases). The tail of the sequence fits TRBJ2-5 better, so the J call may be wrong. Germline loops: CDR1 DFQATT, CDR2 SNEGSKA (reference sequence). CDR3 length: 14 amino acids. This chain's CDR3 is CSARALTSPETQYF. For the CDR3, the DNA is TGCAGTGCTAGAGCTTTGACTAGTCCAGAGACCCAGTACTTC.

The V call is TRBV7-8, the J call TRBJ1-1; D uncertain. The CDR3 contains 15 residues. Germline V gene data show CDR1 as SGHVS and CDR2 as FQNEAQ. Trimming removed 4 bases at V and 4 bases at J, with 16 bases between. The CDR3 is CASSSGSILGTEAFF. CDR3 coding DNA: TGTGCCAGCAGCTCGGGATCTATTCTAGGCACTGAAGCTTTCTTT. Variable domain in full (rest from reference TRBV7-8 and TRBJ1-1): GAGVSQSPRYKVAKRGQDVALRCDPISGHVSLFWYQQALGQGPEFLTYFQNEAQLDKSGLPSDRFFAERPEGSVSTLKIQRTQQEDSAVYLCASSSGSILGTEAFFGQGTRLTVV.

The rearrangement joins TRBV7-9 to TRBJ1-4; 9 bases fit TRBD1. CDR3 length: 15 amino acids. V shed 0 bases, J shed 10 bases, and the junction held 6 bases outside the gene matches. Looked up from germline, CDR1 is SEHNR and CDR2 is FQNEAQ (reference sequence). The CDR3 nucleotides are TGTGCCAGCAGCTTAGCGGGGACAGGGAAGGGAAAACTGTTTTTT. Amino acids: CASSLAGTGKGKLFF.

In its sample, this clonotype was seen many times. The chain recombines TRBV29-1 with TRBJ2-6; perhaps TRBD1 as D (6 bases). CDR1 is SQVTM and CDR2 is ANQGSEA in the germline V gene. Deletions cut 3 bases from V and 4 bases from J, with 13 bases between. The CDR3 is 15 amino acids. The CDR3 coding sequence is TGCAGCGTTGAGAGATTGGGGGCGGGGGCCAACGTCCTGACTTTC. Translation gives CSVERLGAGANVLTF.

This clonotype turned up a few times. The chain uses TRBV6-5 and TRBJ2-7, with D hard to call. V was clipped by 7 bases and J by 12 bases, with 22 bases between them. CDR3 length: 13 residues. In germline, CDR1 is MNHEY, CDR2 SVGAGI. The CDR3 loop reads CASNDLGVGSLYF. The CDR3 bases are TGTGCCAGCAACGACCTTGGGGTCGGGTCGCTGTACTTC.

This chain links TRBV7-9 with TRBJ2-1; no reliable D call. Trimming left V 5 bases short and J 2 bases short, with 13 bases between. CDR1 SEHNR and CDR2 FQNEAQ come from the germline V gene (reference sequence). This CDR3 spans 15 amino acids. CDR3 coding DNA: TGTGCCAGCAGCATGACCAGCCGGCCCTACAATGAGCAGTTCTTC. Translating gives CASSMTSRPYNEQFF.

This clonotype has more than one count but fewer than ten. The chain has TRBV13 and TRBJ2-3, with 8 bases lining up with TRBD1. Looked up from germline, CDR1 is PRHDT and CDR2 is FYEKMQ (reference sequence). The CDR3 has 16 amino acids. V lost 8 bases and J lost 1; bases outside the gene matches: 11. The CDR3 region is CASLKGQGRRTDTQYF. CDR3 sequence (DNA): TGTGCCAGCCTAAAAGGACAGGGTCGTCGCACAGATACGCAGTATTTT.

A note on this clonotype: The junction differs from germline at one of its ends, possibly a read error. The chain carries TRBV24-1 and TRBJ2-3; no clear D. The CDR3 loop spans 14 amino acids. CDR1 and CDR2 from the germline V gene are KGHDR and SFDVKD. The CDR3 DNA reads TGTACCACCAGTGGGGAACGGGCGTCGGATACGCAGTATTTT. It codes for CTTSGERASDTQYF.

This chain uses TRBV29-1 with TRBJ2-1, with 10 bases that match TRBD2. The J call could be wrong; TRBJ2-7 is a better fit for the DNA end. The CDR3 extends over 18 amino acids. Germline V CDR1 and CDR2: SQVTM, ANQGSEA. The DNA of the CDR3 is TGCAGCGTTGTGAAATTAGCGGGGGGCTCGAGCTCCTACAATGAGCAGTACTTC. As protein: CSVVKLAGGSSSYNEQYF.